Shown below are 29 T cell receptor beta chains from a single sample sequenced in a study of shared clonotypes between healthy human individuals. Libraries were prepared by immunoSEQ multiplex PCR; TCRdb keeps only in-frame clonotypes and omits some of them. The sample has some 2.4 million clones, 90% to 95% seen once. The sequencing sample was made of naive CD4+ T cells from PBMCs. The subset here: CD45RA+ positively selected. The receptors originated from a man between 18 and 35 years old in good health. Some clones in this sample may be carry-over from other donors' samples.

The gene calls are TRBV2 and TRBJ2-3; 9 bases line up with TRBD2. This CDR3 spans 17 amino acids. V was clipped by 4 bases and J by 6 bases; unmatched bases: 14. Germline lookup yields CDR1 SNHLY and CDR2 FYNNEI. CDR3 sequence: CASSVGLAGNSGDTQYF. CDR3 nucleotides: TGTGCCAGCAGTGTAGGCCTAGCGGGAAACTCGGGTGATACGCAGTATTTT. Using reference TRBV2 and TRBJ2-3 for the parts outside the CDR3, the full variable domain is EPEVTQTPSHQVTQMGQEVILRCVPISNHLYFYWYRQILGQKVEFLVSFYNNEISEKSEIFDDQFSVERPDGSNFTLKIRSTKLEDSAMYFCASSVGLAGNSGDTQYFGPGTRLTVL.

The chain recombines TRBV7-3 with TRBJ2-3; 9 bases are a match to TRBD2. CDR1 is SGHTA, CDR2 FQGTGA, per germline. This CDR3 spans 14 amino acids. Trimming at V came to 4 bases and at J to 4 bases, leaving 3 bases not matched to a gene. The CDR3 sequence: CASSSIAGADTQYF. In nucleotides, the CDR3 is TGTGCCAGCAGCTCTATAGCGGGAGCAGATACGCAGTATTTT.

This clone appeared once. The rearrangement uses TRBV2 and TRBJ2-7; D is possibly TRBD1 or TRBD2 (6 bases each). Germline V gene data show CDR1 as SNHLY and CDR2 as FYNNEI. Trimming took 5 bases from V and 3 from J, leaving 14 bases between them. The CDR3 consists of 14 residues. CDR3 region: CASSRGVIDYEQYF. In nucleotides, the CDR3 is TGTGCCAGCAGTAGGGGGGTTATCGACTACGAGCAGTACTTC.

The chain is built from TRBV4-3 and TRBJ1-4; TRBD1 might be the D (5 bases). This CDR3 contains 14 residues. CDR1 LGHNA and CDR2 YSLEER come from the germline V gene. Deletions cut 0 bases from V and 8 bases from J, with 10 bases between. This CDR3 reads CASSQEPGVEKLFF. CDR3 sequence (DNA): TGCGCCAGCAGCCAAGAACCGGGGGTCGAAAAACTGTTTTTT.

This chain links TRBV5-6 with TRBJ1-2, with a possible D match to TRBD1 (6 bases). Trimming pared 3 bases from V and 0 bases from J, leaving 15 bases between. Germline V gene lookup returns CDR1 SGHDT and CDR2 YYEEEE. The CDR3 sequence is 16 residues long. In DNA, the CDR3 is TGTGCCAGCAGCTACTACGGACAGAGATCTAACTATGGCTACACCTTC. Protein: CASSYYGQRSNYGYTF.

The rearrangement links TRBV28 to TRBJ1-3; D is uncertain. Per the germline V gene, CDR1 is MDHEN and CDR2 is SYDVKM. V lost 1 base and J 0 bases, leaving 22 bases between the germline ends. The length of the CDR3 is 20 residues. The CDR3 coding sequence is TGTGCCAGCAGTTTATACGCCGGGAGGACCGCGACCTTCTCTGGAAACACCATATATTTT. Translating gives CASSLYAGRTATFSGNTIYF.

Concerning this clone: The sample carries other DNA sequences with the same CDR3. The genes are TRBV19 and TRBJ2-5; TRBD1 matches at 11 bases. With 3 bases clipped from V and 5 bases from J, the junction kept 8 bases outside the gene matches. Germline V gene lookup returns CDR1 LNHDA and CDR2 SQIVND (reference sequence). This CDR3 region has 16 residues. CDR3 nucleotide sequence: TGTGCCAGTAGTATTGGGGACAGGGGGTCCGGGGAGACCCAGTACTTC. It encodes CASSIGDRGSGETQYF.

This chain connects TRBV11-2 to TRBJ2-5; no definite D call. V gave up 1 base and J gave up 2 bases, with 5 bases separating them. The CDR3 loop spans 13 amino acids. Germline values: CDR1 SGHAT, CDR2 FQNNGV. CDR3 sequence reads: CASSLVRQETQYF. As DNA, the CDR3 is TGTGCCAGCAGCTTAGTACGTCAAGAGACCCAGTACTTC.

To note about this clone: The sample carries other DNA sequences with the same CDR3. The chain links TRBV27 to TRBJ2-7; 12 bases are a match to TRBD2. This CDR3 spans 15 amino acids. The V gene's germline CDR1 is MNHEY and CDR2 SMNVEV (reference sequence). Trimming at V came to 4 bases and at J to 2 bases, leaving 3 bases not matched to a gene. The CDR3: CASSSRLAGAYEQYF. The CDR3 DNA follows: TGTGCCAGCAGTTCCCGACTAGCGGGAGCCTACGAGCAGTACTTC.

The chain uses TRBV7-2 and TRBJ1-2; weak D call: TRBD1 (5 bases). The germline CDR1 and CDR2 sequences are SGHTA and FQGNSA. The CDR3 contains 15 residues. The germline V and J ends were trimmed by 7 bases and 1 base, with 16 bases remaining between them. The CDR3 DNA reads as TGTGCCAGCACGCAAAGGGTTGACAGTAACTATGGCTACACCTTC. Translation gives CASTQRVDSNYGYTF. The variable domain in full, completed from reference TRBV7-2 and TRBJ1-2, reads GAGVSQSPSNKVTEKGKDVELRCDPISGHTALYWYRQSLGQGLEFLIYFQGNSAPDKSGLPSDRFSAERTGGSVSTLTIQRTQQEDSAVYLCASTQRVDSNYGYTFGSGTRLTVV.

The rearrangement uses TRBV11-2 and TRBJ1-2, with TRBD1 matching 8 bases. CDR1 and CDR2 (germline): SGHAT, FQNNGV. The CDR3 consists of 14 residues. The junction had 5 bases not matched to a gene; V was cut back by 4 bases and J by 4 bases. CDR3 coding DNA: TGTGCCAGCAGCTCCAGGGGGCTGGGCTATGGCTACACCTTC. Residues: CASSSRGLGYGYTF.

V usage is TRBV30 and J usage is TRBJ1-5; D might be TRBD1 (5 bases). The V gene's germline CDR1 is GTSNPN and CDR2 SVGIG (reference sequence). Trimming pared 2 bases from V and 5 bases from J, leaving 10 bases between. The CDR3 runs 13 residues. The CDR3 nucleotides read TGTGCCTGGAGTTCACAGGTTCATCAGCCCCAGCATTTT. It specifies CAWSSQVHQPQHF.

In this sample, this clone turned up once. The CDR3 DNA is TGCGCCACACAGAAACGTAGCGGGCCCCGAGTC. Translation gives CATQKRSGPRV. The chain has TRBV10-1 and TRBJ2-7; 7 nucleotides agree with TRBD2. This CDR3 is built from 11 residues. CDR1 and CDR2 (germline): WNHNN, SYGVQD (reference sequence).

This clone was found once. This sequence joins TRBV5-1 and TRBJ1-2; the D is unclear. This CDR3 is built from 14 residues. Between the trimmed V and J ends, which lost 4 bases and 6 bases, there was a span of 16 bases. Looked up from germline, CDR1 is SGHRS and CDR2 is YFSETQ. CDR3 amino acids: CASSPQSYPNGYTF. The CDR3 DNA is TGCGCCAGCAGCCCCCAGTCGTACCCCAATGGCTACACCTTC. Variable domain in full (rest from reference TRBV5-1 and TRBJ1-2): KAGVTQTPRYLIKTRGQQVTLSCSPISGHRSVSWYQQTPGQGLQFLFEYFSETQRNKGNFPGRFSGRQFSNSRSEMNVSTLELGDSALYLCASSPQSYPNGYTFGSGTRLTVV.

Note on this clone: Other DNA sequences in this specimen translate into the identical CDR3. The chain links TRBV5-4 to TRBJ2-3; 11 bases match TRBD2. V lost 4 bases and J lost 3; bases outside the gene matches: 4. CDR1 SGHNT and CDR2 YYREEE come from the germline V gene (reference sequence). The CDR3 consists of 15 residues. The CDR3: CASSLTSGSTDTQYF. CDR3 DNA sequence: TGTGCCAGCAGCCTAACTAGCGGGAGTACAGATACGCAGTATTTT.

On this clone: This CDR3 is also generated by other DNA sequences in the sample. V usage is TRBV18 and J usage is TRBJ1-1; D not resolved. Trimming cost V 1 base and J 1 base, with 7 bases left between them. The length of the CDR3 is 14 residues. In germline, CDR1 is KGHSH, CDR2 LQKENI. This chain's CDR3 is CASSPRPGNTEAFF. The DNA for the CDR3 is TGTGCCAGCTCACCACGTCCGGGGAACACTGAAGCTTTCTTT.

This rearrangement joins TRBV18 to TRBJ2-1; 14 bases fit TRBD2. Trimming cost V 5 bases and J 1 base; bases outside gene matches: 1. Per germline, CDR1 KGHSH and CDR2 LQKENI. This CDR3 comprises 16 residues. CDR3 bases: TGTGCCAGCTCAGGGACTAGCGGGAGTTCCTACAATGAGCAGTTCTTC. This codes for CASSGTSGSSYNEQFF.

The V call is TRBV6-5, the J call TRBJ1-5; TRBD1 matches 8 bases. Germline assignment: CDR1 MNHEY and CDR2 SVGAGI. CDR3 length: 13 amino acids. Trimming cost V 6 bases and J 7 bases; bases outside gene matches: 5. The CDR3 nucleotides are TGTGCCAGCAGCCCCGGACAGGGCCAGCCCCAGCATTTT. It yields the protein CASSPGQGQPQHF.

This sequence joins TRBV7-2 and TRBJ1-2; tentative D call: TRBD1 (5 bases). Germline V gives CDR1 SGHTA, CDR2 FQGNSA. V was pared by 5 bases and J by 2 bases, with 18 bases between. There are 16 residues in the CDR3. The CDR3 bases are TGTGCCAGCAGCCGCGCCACGGGGACGGTGAACTATGGCTACACCTTC. It codes for CASSRATGTVNYGYTF.

Here the CDR3 reads CASSLGLAGVIEQFF. CDR3 nucleotide sequence: TGCGCCAGCAGCTTGGGCCTAGCGGGAGTTATTGAGCAGTTCTTC. The genes are TRBV5-1 and TRBJ2-1; 10 bases fit TRBD2. V shed 0 bases, J shed 9 bases, and the junction held 6 bases outside the gene matches. The germline gives CDR1 SGHRS, CDR2 YFSETQ. The CDR3 is 15 amino acids.

CDR3 protein: CASSSRINIQYF. The CDR3 nucleotides read TGTGCCAGCAGTTCAAGAATAAACATTCAGTACTTC. The chain links TRBV28 to TRBJ2-4; D gene uncertain. From germline, CDR1 is MDHEN and CDR2 SYDVKM. The CDR3 has 12 residues. V lost 4 bases to trimming and J lost 6 bases, with 7 bases between them.

The CDR3 DNA sequence: TGTGCCAGCAGCTTAGAGGGGGGTAGGTCCTACGAGCAGTACTTC. This codes for CASSLEGGRSYEQYF. The V gene is TRBV7-2, the J gene TRBJ2-7; D possibly uses TRBD1 or TRBD2 (6 bases each). The CDR3 runs 15 residues. V was shortened by 1 base and J by 1 base, with 11 bases between the two germline ends. Germline lookup yields CDR1 SGHTA and CDR2 FQGNSA.

The genes are TRBV5-1 and TRBJ2-5, with D perhaps TRBD1 (6 bases). The germline CDR1 and CDR2 sequences are SGHRS and YFSETQ. Trimming removed 0 bases at V and 1 base at J, with 16 bases between. The CDR3 has 17 amino acids. CDR3 protein: CASSLVRGPLFQETQYF. The CDR3 nucleotides are TGCGCCAGCAGCTTGGTCAGGGGCCCCCTTTTCCAAGAGACCCAGTACTTC. Based on the CDR3 plus reference TRBV5-1 and TRBJ2-5, the full variable domain is KAGVTQTPRYLIKTRGQQVTLSCSPISGHRSVSWYQQTPGQGLQFLFEYFSETQRNKGNFPGRFSGRQFSNSRSEMNVSTLELGDSALYLCASSLVRGPLFQETQYFGPGTRLLVL.

The chain employs TRBV28 and TRBJ1-3, with 7 bases that match TRBD1. The V segment lost 4 bases and the J segment 0 bases; nucleotides outside the gene matches: 15. From germline, CDR1 is MDHEN and CDR2 SYDVKM. The CDR3 contains 19 residues. The CDR3 DNA follows: TGTGCCAGCAGTTCCGGAGGGACAGCTAAGGGCTCCTCTGGAAACACCATATATTTT. Protein sequence: CASSSGGTAKGSSGNTIYF.

This chain connects TRBV5-1 to TRBJ2-7; D gene unclear. The V end was cut by 3 bases, the J end by 5 bases, with 18 bases between. Germline loops: CDR1 SGHRS, CDR2 YFSETQ. This CDR3 comprises 15 residues. In DNA, the CDR3 is TGCGCCAGCAGCTCCACTCACGCCTCTGGGAACGAGCAGTACTTC. Amino acids: CASSSTHASGNEQYF.

This clone was observed a single time. This rearrangement joins TRBV5-1 to TRBJ2-4, with a tentative D call TRBD1 (5 bases). CDR3 size: 16 residues. CDR1 is SGHRS, CDR2 YFSETQ, per germline. Trimming removed 1 base at V and 6 bases at J, with 17 bases between. As DNA, the CDR3 is TGCGCCAGCAGCTTGCTGGTCCAGGGTTCTTCAAACATTCAGTACTTC. This encodes CASSLLVQGSSNIQYF. Looking up the rest from reference TRBV5-1 and TRBJ2-4 gives the full variable domain: KAGVTQTPRYLIKTRGQQVTLSCSPISGHRSVSWYQQTPGQGLQFLFEYFSETQRNKGNFPGRFSGRQFSNSRSEMNVSTLELGDSALYLCASSLLVQGSSNIQYFGAGTRLSVL.

Worth noting for this clone: Other DNA sequences of this sample code for an identical CDR3. The V gene is TRBV7-3, the J gene TRBJ2-5; 7 nucleotides line up with TRBD2. The length of the CDR3 is 13 residues. Losses at the gene ends were 5 bases for V and 4 bases for J; bases not matched to a gene: 4. Germline CDR1 and CDR2: SGHTA and FQGTGA. The CDR3 DNA sequence: TGTGCCAGCAGCCCCCCGGGAGGAGAGACCCAGTACTTC. This sequence encodes CASSPPGGETQYF.

This clone was observed a few times. The chain uses TRBV29-1 and TRBJ1-5; tentatively, D is TRBD1 (5 bases). Per germline, CDR1 SQVTM and CDR2 ANQGSEA. Trimming shortened V by 7 bases and J by 3 bases, and 13 bases separated the two germline ends. This CDR3 is built from 13 residues. The chain's CDR3 is CSDNRRLNQPQHF. The DNA of the CDR3 is TGCAGCGACAACAGGAGACTCAATCAGCCCCAGCATTTT.

This rearrangement joins TRBV6-5 to TRBJ2-1, with D possibly being TRBD2 (6 bases). Trimming removed 2 bases from V and 13 bases from J, with 12 bases in between. The CDR3 is 12 residues long. The germline V gene encodes CDR1 MNHEY and CDR2 SVGAGI. The CDR3 here is CASSYLGGTQFF. In DNA, the CDR3 is TGTGCCAGCAGTTACCTCGGCGGGACTCAGTTCTTC.